The entry below describes one TCR beta chain. Its specificity is not known. The germline V gene has CDR1 DFQATT and CDR2 SNEGSKA (reference sequence). The CDR3 has 18 residues. J gave up 8 bases and V 0 bases, and 17 bases lay outside the gene matches. These data come from a study of molecular identifiers for immune sequencing clone quantification. Listed TCR primers, together with previously described methods, were used for the bulk TCR libraries. TCRdb fed the PCR reads into MiXCR, producing one record per CDR3 protein. This sample yields over 70,000 distinct CDR3 sequences, of which around 25% are seen a single time; approximately 0.78% belongs to the top ten. Findings and limits, study-wide: Reportedly, one cell's Jurkat TCR RNA was detected within 1,200,000 naive CD8 cells. Highly expanded clones may be undercounted when identical TCR molecules share barcodes.

The sequenced material came from naive CD8+ T cells from blood, with Jurkat cell RNA spiked in. Subset specified: FACS-sorted CD8+CD4-CCR7+CD45RA+ naive T cells. The chain is built from TRBV20-1 and TRBJ2-1, with 9 bases lining up with TRBD2. The source is a human donor in good health. Some libraries in this study had Jurkat cell RNA spiked in. CDR3 coding DNA: TGCAGTGCTAGAGACACCTCGGGCGGGAGGGCCCTCGACGATGAGCAGTTCTTC. Its translation is CSARDTSGGRALDDEQFF.